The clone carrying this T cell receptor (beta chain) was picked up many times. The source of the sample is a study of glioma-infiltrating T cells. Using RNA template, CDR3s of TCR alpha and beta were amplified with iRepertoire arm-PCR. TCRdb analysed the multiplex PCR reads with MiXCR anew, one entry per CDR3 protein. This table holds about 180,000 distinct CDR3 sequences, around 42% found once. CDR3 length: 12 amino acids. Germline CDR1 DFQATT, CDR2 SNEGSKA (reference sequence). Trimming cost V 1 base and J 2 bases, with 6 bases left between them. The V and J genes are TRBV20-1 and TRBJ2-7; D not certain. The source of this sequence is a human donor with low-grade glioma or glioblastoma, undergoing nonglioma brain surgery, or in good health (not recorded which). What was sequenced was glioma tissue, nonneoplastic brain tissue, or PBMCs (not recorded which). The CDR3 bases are TGCAGTGCTAGAGGCCTGCCCTACGAGCAGTACTTC. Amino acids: CSARGLPYEQYF.